Listed below are T cell receptor beta chains from one sample, sequenced in a study of blood T cell repertoires in COVID-19. The data were produced by immunoSEQ multiplex PCR, yet TCRdb's version contains in-frame clones alone and is incomplete. The table lists about 300,000 clones, over 80% of them singletons, with approximately 1.4% in the top ten. Sequencing was carried out using peripheral blood. The receptors derive from a woman aged 40 to 50 who had recovered from COVID-19. The CDR3 runs from the conserved cysteine through the conserved F or W. The D gene is left open where the match is weak.

j_call d_call cdr3_length v_call cdr3_nt cdr3_aa
TRBJ1-1 - 18 TRBV18 TGTGCCAGCTCACCACCGGGTAAGAGGGTCCTGGGGAACACTGAAGCTTTCTTT CASSPPGKRVLGNTEAFF
TRBJ2-7 - 15 TRBV5-1 TGCGCCAGCAGCTTGGAGAGGGTCCACTCCTACGAGCAGTACTTC CASSLERVHSYEQYF
TRBJ2-5 - 13 TRBV7-2 TGTGCCAGCAGCTTAGGAGTTCAAGAGACCCAGTACTTC CASSLGVQETQYF
TRBJ1-4 TRBD1 12 TRBV13 TGTGCCAGCAGCCGCGACAGGGACCGACTGTTTTTT CASSRDRDRLFF
TRBJ2-4 TRBD2 13 TRBV19 TGTGCCAGCCACAGCGGGGGGGCGAACATTCAGTACTTC CASHSGGANIQYF
TRBJ1-1 - 13 TRBV7-6 TGTGCCAGCAGCTTAGCGGCAGGGTCTGAAGCTTTCTTT CASSLAAGSEAFF
TRBJ2-5 - 11 TRBV4-1 TGCGCCAGCAGCCAACGGGAGACCCAGTACTTC CASSQRETQYF
TRBJ2-5 - 14 TRBV9 TGTGCCAGCAGCGTATCTGGACAGCAAGAGACCCAGTACTTC CASSVSGQQETQYF
TRBJ1-1 - 12 TRBV12-3/TRBV12-4 TGTGCCAGCAGGGCCTTGAACACTGAAGCTTTCTTT CASRALNTEAFF
TRBJ2-7 - 12 TRBV5-4 TGTGCCAGCAGCTTGGTGGCGGATGAGCAGTACTTC CASSLVADEQYF
TRBJ2-2 - 13 TRBV9 TGTGCCAGCAGCGTAGCTAGCACCGGGGAGCTGTTTTTT CASSVASTGELFF
TRBJ1-5 - 17 TRBV27 TGTGCCAGCAGCCCAACCCCGGGGGAAGTTAGCAATCAGCCCCAGCATTTT CASSPTPGEVSNQPQHF
TRBJ2-3 - 12 TRBV2 TGTGCCAGCGGCCCGGGGGTGGATACGCAGTATTTT CASGPGVDTQYF
TRBJ1-1 - 14 TRBV15 TGTGCCACCAGCAGAGACAGGGGGAACACTGAAGCTTTCTTT CATSRDRGNTEAFF
TRBJ1-2 - 15 TRBV7-8 TGTGCCAGCAGCTTAGCGGGGCGGAATATCTATGGCTACACCTTC CASSLAGRNIYGYTF
TRBJ1-1 TRBD1 15 TRBV19 TGTGCCAGTAGGACAACGACAGGGAGACACACTGAAGCTTTCTTT CASRTTTGRHTEAFF
TRBJ2-1 - 13 TRBV6-2/TRBV6-3 TGTGCCAGCAGTTTACAGAGCTACAATGAGCAGTTCTTC CASSLQSYNEQFF
TRBJ2-7 - 14 TRBV7-9 TGTGCCAGCAGCTCCCAGCAGGGGTTCTACGAGCAGTACTTC CASSSQQGFYEQYF
TRBJ2-1 TRBD2 15 TRBV5-1 TGCGCCAGCAGCTTGGGACTAGCGGGGAATGGTGAGCAGTTCTTC CASSLGLAGNGEQFF
TRBJ1-6 TRBD1 15 TRBV7-9 TGTGCCAGCAGCTCTCCAACAGGGGTTGATTCACCCCTCCACTTT CASSSPTGVDSPLHF
TRBJ1-1 - 15 TRBV9 TGTGCCAGCAGCGTTGGGCGGGCCGGGAACACTGAAGCTTTCTTT CASSVGRAGNTEAFF
TRBJ1-1 - 13 TRBV11-2 TGTGCCAGCGGCCTCCGGAGAGGGACTGAAGCTTTCTTT CASGLRRGTEAFF